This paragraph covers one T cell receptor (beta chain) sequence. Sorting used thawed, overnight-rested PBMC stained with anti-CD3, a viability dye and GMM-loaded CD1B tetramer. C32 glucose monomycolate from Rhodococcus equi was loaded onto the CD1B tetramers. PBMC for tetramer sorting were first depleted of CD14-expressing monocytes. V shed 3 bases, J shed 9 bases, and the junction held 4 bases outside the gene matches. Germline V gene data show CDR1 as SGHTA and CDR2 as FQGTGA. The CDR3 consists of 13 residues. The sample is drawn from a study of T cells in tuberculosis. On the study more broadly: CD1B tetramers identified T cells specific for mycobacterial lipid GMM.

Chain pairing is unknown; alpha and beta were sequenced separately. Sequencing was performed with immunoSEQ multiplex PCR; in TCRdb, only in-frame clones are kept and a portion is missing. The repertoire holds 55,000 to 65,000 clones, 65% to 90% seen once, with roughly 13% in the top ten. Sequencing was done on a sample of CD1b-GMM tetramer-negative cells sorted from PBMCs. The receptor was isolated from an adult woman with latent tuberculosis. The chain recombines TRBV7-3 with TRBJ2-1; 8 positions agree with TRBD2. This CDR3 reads CASSFSGTGEQFF. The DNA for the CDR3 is TGTGCCAGCAGCTTTAGCGGGACGGGTGAGCAGTTCTTC. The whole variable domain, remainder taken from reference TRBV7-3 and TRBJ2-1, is GAGVSQTPSNKVTEKGKYVELRCDPISGHTALYWYRQSLGQGPEFLIYFQGTGAADDSGLPNDRFFAVRPEGSVSTLKIQRTERGDSAVYLCASSFSGTGEQFFGPGTRLTVL.